Presented here are 14 T cell receptor beta chains from one specimen sequenced in a study of Ad26.COV2.S vaccination and SARS-CoV-2 variants. Stated treatment: 15 to 20 received Ad26.COV2.S at low or high dose, single or two shots; about 5 received placebo; per-sample allocation not given. Vaccine and placebo recipients were sampled on day 63 after the first injection. Using immunoSEQ multiplex PCR, the repertoire was profiled, and TCRdb retains in-frame clones only, with some absent. This table has approximately 300,000 clones, approximately 86% appearing once. The material sequenced was peripheral blood, taken in a trial of Ad26.COV2.S vaccine versus placebo. Every receptor here comes from a person aged 18-60 years who received the Ad26.COV2.S COVID-19 vaccine or a placebo.

The table lists this clone with a few counts. The chain links TRBV2 to TRBJ1-1; D not resolved. There are 13 residues in the CDR3. V was shortened by 6 bases and J by 1 base, with 9 bases between the two germline ends. Germline assignment: CDR1 SNHLY and CDR2 FYNNEI. This CDR3 reads CASSPTQNTEAFF. CDR3 nucleotides: TGTGCCAGCAGCCCAACACAGAACACTGAAGCTTTCTTT.

Concerning this clone itself: The junction departs from the called germline gene at one end, perhaps through a read error. The chain has TRBV2 and TRBJ1-6, with D uncertain. The germline V gene encodes CDR1 SNHLY and CDR2 FYNNEI. The CDR3 totals 13 residues. CDR3 bases: TGTGCCAGCAGGGAAGATTATAATTCACCCCTCCACTTT. Translation: CASREDYNSPLHF.

A few counts support this clone. The V and J genes are TRBV5-1 and TRBJ2-5; D could derive from TRBD1 or TRBD2 (5 bases each). The CDR3 has 14 residues. Per the germline V gene, CDR1 is SGHRS and CDR2 is YFSETQ. Trimming took off 3 bases at V and 4 bases at J, with 13 bases between the two ends. The CDR3 spells CASSSTNGGETQYF. CDR3 bases: TGCGCCAGCAGCTCGACTAATGGGGGAGAGACCCAGTACTTC.

The chain recombines TRBV27 with TRBJ2-7; 7 bases are shared with TRBD1. CDR1 MNHEY and CDR2 SMNVEV come from the germline V gene (reference sequence). The CDR3 covers 15 residues. V lost 2 bases to trimming and J lost 0 bases; unmatched junction nucleotides: 4. The CDR3 DNA reads TGTGCCAGCAGTTTAAGGGACAGAACCTCCTACGAGCAGTACTTC. Protein product: CASSLRDRTSYEQYF.

This clone was seen a single time. The rearrangement uses TRBV29-1 and TRBJ1-1, with 7 bases matching TRBD1. V shed 6 bases, J shed 4 bases, and the junction held 5 bases outside the gene matches. There are 12 residues in the CDR3. Germline CDR1 reads SQVTM; CDR2 reads ANQGSEA. In nucleotides, the CDR3 is TGCAGCGTGCAACAGGGGAGCACTGAAGCTTTCTTT. Translated, it gives CSVQQGSTEAFF.

The chain employs TRBV9 and TRBJ1-1; D is uncertain. CDR3 size: 15 residues. Germline CDR1 reads SGDLS; CDR2 reads YYNGEE. V was cut by 0 bases and J by 0 bases, with 9 bases left in between. This CDR3 is CASSVGYSVNTEAFF. The DNA of the CDR3 is TGTGCCAGCAGCGTAGGGTACAGTGTGAACACTGAAGCTTTCTTT.

V and J are TRBV7-2 and TRBJ1-1; possible D gene TRBD1, 6 bases. The CDR3 sequence is 16 residues long. V was cut by 5 bases and J by 4 bases, with 20 bases left in between. CDR1 SGHTA and CDR2 FQGNSA come from the germline V gene. For the CDR3, the DNA is TGTGCCAGCAGCCTACATTCGGACAGATCCGGCACTGAAGCTTTCTTT. Translation gives CASSLHSDRSGTEAFF. The full variable domain, rest sourced from reference TRBV7-2 and TRBJ1-1, is GAGVSQSPSNKVTEKGKDVELRCDPISGHTALYWYRQSLGQGLEFLIYFQGNSAPDKSGLPSDRFSAERTGGSVSTLTIQRTQQEDSAVYLCASSLHSDRSGTEAFFGQGTRLTVV.

This clone has at least ten counts. The chain employs TRBV4-3 and TRBJ2-3, with D possibly matching TRBD2 (6 bases). This CDR3 spans 16 amino acids. The V and J ends lost 1 base and 4 bases respectively, with 15 bases between them. Germline-derived CDR1 and CDR2 are LGHNA and YSLEER. In DNA, the CDR3 is TGCGCCAGCAGCCAAGCGGGACCGGGGGTTCCAGATACGCAGTATTTT. Translated: CASSQAGPGVPDTQYF.

The rearrangement uses TRBV6-2 or TRBV6-3 and TRBJ2-7, with D maybe TRBD2 (5 bases). Germline lookup yields CDR1 MNHEY and CDR2 SVGEGT. The V end lost 2 bases, the J end lost 3 bases, and 11 bases lay between the germline ends. CDR3 length: 14 amino acids. DNA for the CDR3: TGTGCCAGCAGTTACCCGGGAAGCCACTACGAGCAGTACTTC. Its protein is CASSYPGSHYEQYF.

The V and J genes are TRBV9 and TRBJ2-1; D gene unclear. CDR3 length: 13 residues. Germline V gene data show CDR1 as SGDLS and CDR2 as YYNGEE. Trimming removed 0 bases from V and 6 bases from J, with 7 bases in between. For the CDR3, the DNA is TGTGCCAGCAGCGTAGGGATCCCCAATGAGCAGTTCTTC. Translating it yields CASSVGIPNEQFF.

The genes are TRBV3-1 (or the pseudogene TRBV3-2) and TRBJ1-1; D is unresolved. With 0 bases removed from V and 1 base from J, the gap between germline ends came to 6 bases. From germline, CDR1 is LGHDT and CDR2 YNNKEL (reference sequence). The CDR3 contains 14 residues. The CDR3 is CASSQDGANTEAFF. The CDR3 coding sequence is TGTGCCAGCAGCCAAGATGGAGCGAACACTGAAGCTTTCTTT.

V and J are TRBV11-2 and TRBJ1-1; TRBD1 might be the D (6 bases). The CDR3 covers 15 residues. CDR1 and CDR2 from the germline V gene are SGHAT and FQNNGV. The V gene lost 1 base and the J gene lost 11 bases, with 20 bases spanning the gap. The CDR3, as DNA: TGTGCCAGCAGCTTAGGGGGGGCGGGATCTCCTCGGGCTTTCTTT. It translates to CASSLGGAGSPRAFF. The full variable domain, rest sourced from reference TRBV11-2 and TRBJ1-1, is EAGVAQSPRYKIIEKRQSVAFWCNPISGHATLYWYQQILGQGPKLLIQFQNNGVVDDSQLPKDRFSAERLKGVDSTLKIQPAKLEDSAVYLCASSLGGAGSPRAFFGQGTRLTVV.

J is TRBJ2-3 and V is TRBV19, with TRBD2 as a possible D gene (6 bases). The CDR3 loop spans 15 amino acids. Germline lookup yields CDR1 LNHDA and CDR2 SQIVND (reference sequence). The V and J ends lost 6 bases and 2 bases respectively, with 15 bases between them. The DNA for the CDR3 is TGTGCCAGTAGGGACCGCGGGACTTCCACAGATACGCAGTATTTT. Its protein is CASRDRGTSTDTQYF.

The V call is TRBV27, the J call TRBJ1-1, with 9 bases fitting TRBD1. This CDR3 has 12 amino acids. Germline assignment: CDR1 MNHEY and CDR2 SMNVEV (reference sequence). Trimming took 8 bases from V and 10 from J; bases not matched to a gene: 8. As DNA, the CDR3 is TGTGCCAGCGGGGACAGGGTCGGGGTAGCTTTCTTT. Amino acids: CASGDRVGVAFF.